This T cell receptor beta chain was identified during a study of blood T cells in healthy people across ages. This CDR3 comprises 11 residues. Looked up from germline, CDR1 is SNHLY and CDR2 is FYNNEI. V lost 5 bases to trimming and J lost 15 bases, with 14 bases between them. The second PCR ran about 6 to 11 cycles with a sample-barcoded 5' primer and J-beta primers. TCRdb re-called the 5' RACE reads through MiXCR, storing one row per CDR3 protein. Altogether about 1,400,000 distinct CDR3 sequences are present, around 42% being singletons, with the ten largest covering 7.9%. The V and J genes are TRBV2 and TRBJ2-1; no firm D call. Sequenced: blood. This clonotype was sampled from a woman under 30 in good health. As DNA, the CDR3 is TGTGCCAGCAGTTCCGGACGACTCCCGTTCTTC. Translation: CASSSGRLPFF.